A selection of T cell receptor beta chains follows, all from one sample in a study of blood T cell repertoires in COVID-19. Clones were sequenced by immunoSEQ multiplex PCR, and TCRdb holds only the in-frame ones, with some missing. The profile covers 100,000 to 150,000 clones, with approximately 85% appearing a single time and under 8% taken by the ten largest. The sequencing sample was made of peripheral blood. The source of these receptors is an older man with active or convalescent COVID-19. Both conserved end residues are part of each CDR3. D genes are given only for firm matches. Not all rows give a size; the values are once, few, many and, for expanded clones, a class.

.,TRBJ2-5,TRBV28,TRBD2,TGTGCCAGCAGTACGGGAGGGGTCCAAGAGACCCAGTACTTC,CASSTGGVQETQYF
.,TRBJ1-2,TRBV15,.,TGTGCCACCAGCAGAGATGGGAGCACAGGGACTGGCTACACCTTC,CATSRDGSTGTGYTF
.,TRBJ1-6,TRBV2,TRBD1,TGTGCCAGCAGCGTGAGGGACAGATATTCACCCCTCCACTTT,CASSVRDRYSPLHF
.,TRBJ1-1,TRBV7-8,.,TGTGCCAGCAGCTTAGATACAGTGAACACTGAAGCTTTCTTT,CASSLDTVNTEAFF
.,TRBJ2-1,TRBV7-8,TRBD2,TGTGCCAGCAACCCAAGCGGGAGTTCCTACAATGAGCAGTTCTTC,CASNPSGSSYNEQFF
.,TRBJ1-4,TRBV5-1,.,TGCGCCAGCAGCTTGGGACATTCAACTAATGAAAAACTGTTTTTT,CASSLGHSTNEKLFF
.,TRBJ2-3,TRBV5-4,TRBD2,TGTGCCAGCAGCCGAGGACTAGCGGGGGGTATCACAGATACGCAGTATTTT,CASSRGLAGGITDTQYF
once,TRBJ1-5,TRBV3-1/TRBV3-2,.,TGTGCCAGCAGCCCGACAGCCCCCAATCAGCCCCAGCATTTT,CASSPTAPNQPQHF
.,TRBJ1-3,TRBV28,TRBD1,TGTGCCAGCAGTTTAAACCCGAGACAGGGGGCAAGAAACACCATATATTTT,CASSLNPRQGARNTIYF
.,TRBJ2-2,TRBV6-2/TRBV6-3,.,TGTGCCAGCAGTTACCAAGGAGCTAGCGGGGAGCTGTTTTTT,CASSYQGASGELFF
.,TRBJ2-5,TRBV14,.,TGTGCCAGCACTGGTGCGGGGGCCGGGGAGACCCAGTACTTC,CASTGAGAGETQYF
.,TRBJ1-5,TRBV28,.,TGTGCCAGCAAATACACGAATAGCAATCAGCCCCAGCATTTT,CASKYTNSNQPQHF
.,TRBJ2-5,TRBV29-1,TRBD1,TGCAGCGTTGATCCCGGACAGGAGGAGACCCAGTACTTC,CSVDPGQEETQYF
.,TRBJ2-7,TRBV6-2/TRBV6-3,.,TGTGCCAGCAGTAACCCCCTCACAAACTACGAGCAGTACTTC,CASSNPLTNYEQYF
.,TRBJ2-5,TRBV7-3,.,TGTGCCAGCAGCTTGGGACAACAAGAGACCCAGTACTTC,CASSLGQQETQYF
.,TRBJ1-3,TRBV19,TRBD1,TGTGCCAGTAGTTACAGGGGCCTCTCTGGAAACACCATATATTTT,CASSYRGLSGNTIYF
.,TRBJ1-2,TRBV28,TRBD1,TGTGCCAGCAGGCCGCCGACAGGGTCATGGTATGGCTACACCTTC,CASRPPTGSWYGYTF
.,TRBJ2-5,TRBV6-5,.,TGTGCCAGCAGTTACGGTGGGGGAGGAGGGACCCAGTACTTC,CASSYGGGGGTQYF
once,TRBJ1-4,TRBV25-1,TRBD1,TGTGCCAGCACGAGACAGGGGGCAAATGAAAAACTGTTTTTT,CASTRQGANEKLFF
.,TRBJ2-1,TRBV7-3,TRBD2,TGTGCCAGCAGCTTAAGCGGGAGAGGCTTTGCCTACAATGAGCAGTTCTTC,CASSLSGRGFAYNEQFF
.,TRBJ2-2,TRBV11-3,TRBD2,TGTGCCAGCAGCCCCCCCGGGCGGGAGAGTCCCGGGGAGCTGTTTTTT,CASSPPGRESPGELFF
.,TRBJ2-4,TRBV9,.,TGTGCCAGCAGCGCGAGCGGAGCCAAAAACATTCAGTACTTC,CASSASGAKNIQYF
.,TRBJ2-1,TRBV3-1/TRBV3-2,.,TGTGCCAGCAGTCCGCTTACTAGCCCCTCCTACAATGAGCAGTTCTTC,CASSPLTSPSYNEQFF
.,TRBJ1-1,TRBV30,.,TGTGCCACAAGTAAACGGCAGGGCAGTTTTAACACTGAAGCTTTCTTT,CATSKRQGSFNTEAFF
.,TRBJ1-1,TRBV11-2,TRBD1,TGTGCCAGCAGCTGGGGACAGGGCACTGAAGCTTTCTTT,CASSWGQGTEAFF
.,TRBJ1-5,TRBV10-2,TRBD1,TGCGCCAGCAGTGAAAGTTCTCGGACAGGGACTAATCAGCCCCAGCATTTT,CASSESSRTGTNQPQHF
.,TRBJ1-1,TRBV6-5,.,TGTGCCAGCACCAAGGAAGGGGGATTGAACACTGAAGCTTTCTTT,CASTKEGGLNTEAFF
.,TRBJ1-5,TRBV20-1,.,TGCAGTGCTAGTCTTCAGCCCCAGCATTTT,CSASLQPQHF
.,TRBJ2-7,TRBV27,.,TGTGCCAGCAGTTTATGGCCGCCGGGGAACGAGCAGTACTTC,CASSLWPPGNEQYF
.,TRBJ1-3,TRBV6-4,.,TGTGCCAGCAGTGCGTCCGGTATTGGAAACACCATATATTTT,CASSASGIGNTIYF
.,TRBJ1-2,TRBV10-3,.,TGTGCCTCGTGGAACAGTAATAGAGTTCAGGGCTACACCTTC,CASWNSNRVQGYTF
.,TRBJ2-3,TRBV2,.,TGTGCCAGCAGGTACAGGGCTCCAAGCACAGATACGCAGTATTTT,CASRYRAPSTDTQYF
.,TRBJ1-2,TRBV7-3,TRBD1,TGTGCCAGCAGCAACTACTTGGACAGGTTGGACTATGGCTACACCTTC,CASSNYLDRLDYGYTF
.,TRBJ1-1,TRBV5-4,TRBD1,TGTGCCAGCAGCTCCCAGGGGGCTAGACAGGAAGCTTTCTTT,CASSSQGARQEAFF
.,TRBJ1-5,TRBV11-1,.,TGTGCCAGCAGCTTGGGGGGGGACCAGCCCCAGCATTTT,CASSLGGDQPQHF
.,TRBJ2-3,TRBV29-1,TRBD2,TGCAGCGTTGACGGGGGAGGGAGAGATACGCAGTATTTT,CSVDGGGRDTQYF
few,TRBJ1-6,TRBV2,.,TGTGCCAGCCGTGCCTGGGGGGTTAGGAATTCACCCCTCCACTTT,CASRAWGVRNSPLHF
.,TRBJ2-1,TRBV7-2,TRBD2,TGTGCCAGCAGCTTGGCTAGCGGGGGGGCCTACAATGAGCAGTTCTTC,CASSLASGGAYNEQFF
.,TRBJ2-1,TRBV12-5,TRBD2,TGTGCTAGTGGAGGACTAGCGGGGGGTGAGCAGTTCTTC,CASGGLAGGEQFF
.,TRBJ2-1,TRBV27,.,TGTGCCAGCAGTACCATAGCTCGGGAGCAGTTCTTC,CASSTIAREQFF
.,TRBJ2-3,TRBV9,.,TGTGCCAGCAGCGTAGGAACTAGCTCGGTCGCAGATACGCAGTATTTT,CASSVGTSSVADTQYF
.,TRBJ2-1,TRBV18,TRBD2,TGTGCCAGCTCAGCCCCCAATAGCGGGAAGTCGTTCTTC,CASSAPNSGKSFF
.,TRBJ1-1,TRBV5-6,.,TGTGCCAGCAGCTCCTACACTGAAGCTTTCTTT,CASSSYTEAFF
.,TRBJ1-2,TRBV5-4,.,TGTGCCAGCAGCTTGGACCGGGAATCCTATGGCTACACCTTC,CASSLDRESYGYTF
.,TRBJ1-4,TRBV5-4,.,TGTGCCAGCACCCCCGCAGGCGCCAATGAAAAACTGTTTTTT,CASTPAGANEKLFF
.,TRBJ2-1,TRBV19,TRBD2,TGTGCCAGTAGGGCGGGGGGGATGCTTAGCTCCTACAATGAGCAGTTCTTC,CASRAGGMLSSYNEQFF
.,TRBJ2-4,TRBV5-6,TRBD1,TGTGCCAGCAGCTTGTGGACAGGAGTGCGGGTATTAGCCAAAAACATTCAGTACTTC,CASSLWTGVRVLAKNIQYF
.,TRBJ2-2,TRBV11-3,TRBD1,TGTGCCAGCCGCCTGGGACAGCAAACCGGGGAGCTGTTTTTT,CASRLGQQTGELFF
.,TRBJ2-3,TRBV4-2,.,TGTGCCAGCAGCCTTGGGGCAGACACAGATACGCAGTATTTT,CASSLGADTDTQYF
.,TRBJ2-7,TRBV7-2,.,TGTGCCAGCAGCACCAGCGGGCCGTACGAGCAGTACTTC,CASSTSGPYEQYF
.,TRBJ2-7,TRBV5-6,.,TGTGCCAGCAGCTTGTGGTGGAGGAACGAGCAGTACTTC,CASSLWWRNEQYF
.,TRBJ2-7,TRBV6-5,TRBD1,TGTGCCAGCAGCTCCTCTCACAGGGGCTCCTACGAGCAGTACTTC,CASSSSHRGSYEQYF
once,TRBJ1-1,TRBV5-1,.,TGCGCCAGCAGCTTACAGGGAAGCACTGAAGCTTTCTTT,CASSLQGSTEAFF
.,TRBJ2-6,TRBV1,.,TGCACCAGCAGTCGTTCTGTTCACTTCTCTGGGGCCAACGTCCTGACTTTC,CTSSRSVHFSGANVLTF
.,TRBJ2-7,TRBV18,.,TGTGCCAGCTCACCGGGGCAGGTCCCTCCTTCCTACGAGCAGTACTTC,CASSPGQVPPSYEQYF
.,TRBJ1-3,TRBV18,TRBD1,TGTGCCAGCTCACAAAATCCGGGACAGGCGGGCGACACCATATATTTT,CASSQNPGQAGDTIYF
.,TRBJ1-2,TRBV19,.,TGTGCCTCATCGTCCAGGGGTGGCTACACCTTC,CASSSRGGYTF
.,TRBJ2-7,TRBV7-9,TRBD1,TGTGCCAGCAGCATCCGGGACAGGGGCTACGAGCAGTACTTC,CASSIRDRGYEQYF
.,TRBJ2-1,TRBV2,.,TGTGCCAGCAGCGACGGACTGCACTACAATGAGCAGTTCTTC,CASSDGLHYNEQFF
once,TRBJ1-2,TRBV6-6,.,TGTGCCAGCAGTTTTCTACAGGAGTACTATGGCTACACCTTC,CASSFLQEYYGYTF